The 26 T cell receptor beta chains given below trace back to one sample, sequenced in a study of CD8 T cells in ankylosing spondylitis. TCRdb reprocessed the 5' RACE reads with MiXCR, giving one entry per CDR3 protein. The data contain approximately 30,000 distinct CDR3 sequences, 7.2% of them seen just once; the ten biggest clones take up approximately 10%. The sample comprised blood, either unsorted or a sorted T cell fraction (not recorded which). The receptor set was obtained from a male donor with ankylosing spondylitis or in good health (not recorded which).

This clonotype was detected ten times or more. The gene calls are TRBV24-1 and TRBJ2-1; 11 bases line up with TRBD2. Germline V lookup: CDR1 KGHDR, CDR2 SFDVKD. V was pared by 4 bases and J by 4 bases, with 14 bases of the junction left unmatched. The CDR3 runs to 19 residues. CDR3 nucleotides: TGTGCCACCAGTGACAGGGTAGGGCTAGCGGGAGGCCGATACAATGAGCAGTTCTTC. It translates to CATSDRVGLAGGRYNEQFF.

This clonotype was counted many times. V and J are TRBV29-1 and TRBJ1-1, with D perhaps TRBD1 (6 bases). This CDR3 has 12 amino acids. CDR1 SQVTM and CDR2 ANQGSEA come from the germline V gene. The V end lost 3 bases, the J end lost 5 bases, and 10 bases lay between the germline ends. The CDR3 sequence: CSVDPGATEAFF. CDR3 DNA: TGCAGCGTTGATCCAGGGGCGACTGAAGCTTTCTTT.

This clonotype appeared many times. The rearrangement joins TRBV20-1 to TRBJ2-1, with a possible D match to TRBD2 (5 bases). Germline V CDR1 and CDR2: DFQATT, SNEGSKA (reference sequence). The CDR3 covers 12 residues. V lost 8 bases to trimming and J lost 7 bases, with 15 bases between them. The CDR3 DNA reads TGCAGTACCCTGGAGCTAGCAAATGAGCAGTTCTTC. Translation gives CSTLELANEQFF.

The sample holds many counts of this clonotype. This rearrangement joins TRBV11-2 to TRBJ2-1; D unresolved. CDR3 length equals 14 residues. V was shortened by 7 bases and J by 0 bases, with 10 bases between the two germline ends. Germline lookup yields CDR1 SGHAT and CDR2 FQNNGV. The CDR3 DNA sequence: TGTGCCAGCACCCCCTCCAACTCCTACAATGAGCAGTTCTTC. As protein: CASTPSNSYNEQFF.

This clonotype was picked up many times. This chain connects TRBV12-3 or TRBV12-4 to TRBJ2-3; possible D gene TRBD1, 6 bases. The CDR3 is made up of 15 amino acids. V lost 2 bases to trimming and J lost 5 bases, with 14 bases between them. CDR3 residues: CASSLRQGSGDTQYF. In nucleotides, the CDR3 is TGTGCCAGCAGTTTAAGGCAGGGGTCGGGAGATACGCAGTATTTT.

The rearrangement links TRBV6-5 to TRBJ2-1; D tentatively fits TRBD1 or TRBD2 (7 bases each). From germline, CDR1 is MNHEY and CDR2 SVGAGI. CDR3 length: 19 amino acids. Trimming took 6 bases from V and 8 from J, leaving 32 bases between them. The CDR3 nucleotides read TGTGCCAGCAGCCACGACAGGGCTGGACTAGGAGGAGTCGTATATGAGCAGTTCTTC. The encoded protein is CASSHDRAGLGGVVYEQFF.

This clonotype has more than one count but fewer than ten. The gene calls are TRBV18 and TRBJ2-3; D perhaps matches TRBD1 (6 bases). The V gene lost 5 bases and the J gene lost 3 bases, with 9 bases spanning the gap. The CDR3 has 13 residues. CDR1 KGHSH and CDR2 LQKENI come from the germline V gene. CDR3 in amino acids: CASSGDITDTQYF. The DNA of the CDR3 is TGTGCCAGCTCAGGGGACATAACAGATACGCAGTATTTT.

Ten or more counts support this clonotype. The chain has TRBV20-1 and TRBJ2-7; TRBD2 matches at 8 bases. This CDR3 region has 14 residues. Germline-derived CDR1 and CDR2 are DFQATT and SNEGSKA (reference sequence). J gave up 4 bases and V 5 bases, and 10 bases lay outside the gene matches. The CDR3 coding sequence is TGCAGTGCTCCGGGGGGGGGAGTAGGGTACGAGCAGTACTTC. It is translated as CSAPGGGVGYEQYF.

This clonotype has at least ten counts. This chain links TRBV23-1 with TRBJ2-1; D gene uncertain. TRBV23-1 is marked as an open reading frame, function uncertain. This CDR3 is built from 13 residues. With 2 bases removed from V and 3 bases from J, the gap between germline ends came to 5 bases. The CDR3 reads CASSQTFYNEQFF. CDR3 in DNA: TGCGCCAGCAGTCAAACCTTCTACAATGAGCAGTTCTTC.

This clonotype has ten or more counts. The V gene is TRBV7-8, the J gene TRBJ2-1; 7 nucleotides agree with TRBD2. V was pared by 1 base and J by 5 bases, with 14 bases of the junction left unmatched. The CDR3 length is 18 residues. Germline assignment: CDR1 SGHVS and CDR2 FQNEAQ. The CDR3 coding sequence is TGTGCCAGCAGCTTAGGGTGGGGGTCGGGACTAATACACAATGAGCAGTTCTTC. This sequence encodes CASSLGWGSGLIHNEQFF. The full variable domain, in which reference TRBV7-8 and TRBJ2-1 provide the parts outside the CDR3, is GAGVSQSPRYKVAKRGQDVALRCDPISGHVSLFWYQQALGQGPEFLTYFQNEAQLDKSGLPSDRFFAERPEGSVSTLKIQRTQQEDSAVYLCASSLGWGSGLIHNEQFFGPGTRLTVL.

This clonotype was observed at least ten times. The chain has TRBV29-1 and TRBJ2-1; 7 bases line up with TRBD2. The CDR3 contains 13 residues. Losses at the gene ends were 6 bases for V and 2 bases for J; bases not matched to a gene: 4. The germline CDR1 and CDR2 sequences are SQVTM and ANQGSEA. Here the CDR3 reads CSVATSTYNEQFF. CDR3 nucleotides: TGCAGCGTAGCGACTAGCACCTACAATGAGCAGTTCTTC.

There are many counts of this clonotype. The V gene is TRBV20-1, the J gene TRBJ2-3; 7 bases map to TRBD2. Germline values: CDR1 DFQATT, CDR2 SNEGSKA (reference sequence). The CDR3 covers 15 residues. Losses at the gene ends were 6 bases for V and 3 bases for J; bases not matched to a gene: 12. Here the CDR3 reads CSAPPAGVVTDTQYF. In DNA, the CDR3 is TGCAGTGCCCCCCCCGCGGGAGTAGTGACAGATACGCAGTATTTT.

At least ten counts were recorded for this clonotype. This chain links TRBV27 with TRBJ2-3; unclear D gene. Trimming took off 5 bases at V and 2 bases at J, with 11 bases between the two ends. CDR1 MNHEY and CDR2 SMNVEV come from the germline V gene (reference sequence). The CDR3 is made up of 14 amino acids. The CDR3, as DNA: TGTGCCAGCAGTCTACAAGACAACACAGATACGCAGTATTTT. Protein sequence: CASSLQDNTDTQYF.

This clonotype was seen at least ten times. V gene TRBV7-2 combines with J gene TRBJ2-7, with 11 positions matching TRBD2. The germline CDR1 and CDR2 sequences are SGHTA and FQGNSA. V shed 5 bases, J shed 0 bases, and the junction held 3 bases outside the gene matches. CDR3 length: 15 residues. The CDR3, as DNA: TGTGCCAGCAGCATTAGCGGGAGGGCCTCCTACGAGCAGTACTTC. It specifies CASSISGRASYEQYF.

This clonotype has ten or more counts. As DNA, the CDR3 is TGCAGTGCTAGAACGGCTAGCGCAGAGACCCAGTACTTC. As protein: CSARTASAETQYF. This sequence joins TRBV20-1 and TRBJ2-5; D is perhaps TRBD2 (6 bases). V gave up 2 bases and J gave up 4 bases, with 11 bases separating them. Germline V gives CDR1 DFQATT, CDR2 SNEGSKA (reference sequence). The CDR3 consists of 13 residues.

In this sample, this clonotype turned up many times. This chain's CDR3 is CASSLTPYF. CDR3 nucleotides: TGTGCCAGCAGTTTAACTCCGTACTTC. The genes are TRBV28 and TRBJ2-7; D call uncertain. Between the trimmed V and J ends, which lost 2 bases and 12 bases, there was a span of 5 bases. Germline V gene sequence: CDR1 MDHEN, CDR2 SYDVKM. This CDR3 contains 9 residues.

The chain links TRBV12-3 or TRBV12-4 to TRBJ2-5; no clear D gene. CDR3 length equals 13 residues. Trimming pared 2 bases from V and 5 bases from J, leaving 9 bases between. CDR3: CASSLRLLETQYF. CDR3 sequence (DNA): TGTGCCAGCAGTTTAAGGCTTCTCGAGACCCAGTACTTC.

This clonotype was detected many times. The chain recombines TRBV10-3 with TRBJ2-7; perhaps TRBD2 as D (5 bases). Germline CDR1 and CDR2: ENHRY and SYGVKD. This CDR3 contains 13 residues. Between the trimmed V and J ends, which lost 5 bases and 5 bases, there was a span of 13 bases. The CDR3 nucleotides read TGTGCCATCAGTATAAAGATCGGGAACGAGCAGTACTTC. Its protein is CAISIKIGNEQYF.

This clonotype has a count of ten or more. The chain joins TRBV7-8 to TRBJ1-3, with 7 bases that match TRBD1. The germline CDR1 and CDR2 sequences are SGHVS and FQNEAQ. With 5 bases clipped from V and 0 bases from J, the junction kept 10 bases outside the gene matches. CDR3 length equals 17 residues. The CDR3 region is CASSQGTASYSGNTIYF. In nucleotides, the CDR3 is TGTGCCAGCAGCCAAGGGACAGCGTCCTACTCTGGAAACACCATATATTTT.

The rearrangement joins TRBV7-9 to TRBJ2-4, with D tentatively TRBD1 or TRBD2 (5 bases each). V lost 5 bases to trimming and J lost 0 bases, with 5 bases between them. This CDR3 has 13 amino acids. Germline V gene data show CDR1 as SEHNR and CDR2 as FQNEAQ (reference sequence). CDR3 nucleotides: TGTGCCAGCAGCGGGGGAGCCAAAAACATTCAGTACTTC. Protein: CASSGGAKNIQYF.

This clonotype was found many times. This chain connects TRBV2 to TRBJ2-7; 8 bases are shared with TRBD2. Germline CDR1 is SNHLY and CDR2 is FYNNEI. Trimming at V came to 3 bases and at J to 0 bases, leaving 4 bases not matched to a gene. CDR3 length: 15 residues. This CDR3 reads CASSDLAGTSYEQYF. The CDR3 region has the DNA TGTGCCAGCAGTGATCTAGCGGGTACCTCCTACGAGCAGTACTTC.

In its sample, this clonotype was seen many times. CDR3 in amino acids: CSASPSTDTQYF. The CDR3 nucleotides are TGCAGTGCTAGCCCTAGCACAGATACGCAGTATTTT. This sequence joins TRBV20-1 and TRBJ2-3; unclear D gene. Germline CDR1 reads DFQATT; CDR2 reads SNEGSKA (reference sequence). The V end lost 3 bases, the J end lost 0 bases, and 4 bases lay between the germline ends. CDR3 length equals 12 residues.

This clonotype occurred a few times. The V call is TRBV11-2, the J call TRBJ2-3, with 7 bases identical to TRBD2. V lost 5 bases and J lost 6; bases outside the gene matches: 20. The CDR3 totals 18 residues. Germline V lookup: CDR1 SGHAT, CDR2 FQNNGV. The CDR3 sequence is CASSARSAGVGGFDTQYF. The CDR3 DNA is TGTGCCAGCAGCGCCCGGTCGGCGGGAGTTGGTGGGTTTGATACGCAGTATTTT.

This clonotype has ten or more counts. The chain couples TRBV6-1 to TRBJ2-1, with 8 bases aligning to TRBD2. The V segment lost 7 bases and the J segment 6 bases; nucleotides outside the gene matches: 8. From germline, CDR1 is MNHNS and CDR2 SASEGT. This CDR3 is built from 14 residues. For the CDR3, the DNA is TGTGCCAGCACCCAAGCGGGAGTACGCAATGAGCAGTTCTTC. Amino acids: CASTQAGVRNEQFF.

In its sample, this clonotype was seen many times. The chain combines TRBV7-3 with TRBJ2-1; 7 bases fit TRBD2. The CDR3 totals 14 residues. The V and J ends lost 2 bases and 8 bases, in that order; junction bases with no gene match: 6. In germline, CDR1 is SGHTA, CDR2 FQGTGA. CDR3: CASSLAGVGDEQFF. The CDR3 nucleotides are TGTGCCAGCAGCTTAGCGGGAGTTGGGGATGAGCAGTTCTTC. The full variable domain, with the rest looked up from reference TRBV7-3 and TRBJ2-1, is GAGVSQTPSNKVTEKGKYVELRCDPISGHTALYWYRQSLGQGPEFLIYFQGTGAADDSGLPNDRFFAVRPEGSVSTLKIQRTERGDSAVYLCASSLAGVGDEQFFGPGTRLTVL.

As concerns this clonotype: A read error is likely, as this CDR3 ends without the conserved phenylalanine or tryptophan. The rearrangement joins TRBV11-1 to TRBJ1-1; the D is unclear. With 2 bases removed from V and 4 bases from J, the gap between germline ends came to 8 bases. This CDR3 is 13 amino acids long. Germline assignment: CDR1 SGHAT and CDR2 FQDESV (reference sequence). The CDR3 coding sequence is TGTGCCAGCAGCTTATGGGCATCCACTGAAGCTTTCTAT. Translation gives CASSLWASTEAFY.